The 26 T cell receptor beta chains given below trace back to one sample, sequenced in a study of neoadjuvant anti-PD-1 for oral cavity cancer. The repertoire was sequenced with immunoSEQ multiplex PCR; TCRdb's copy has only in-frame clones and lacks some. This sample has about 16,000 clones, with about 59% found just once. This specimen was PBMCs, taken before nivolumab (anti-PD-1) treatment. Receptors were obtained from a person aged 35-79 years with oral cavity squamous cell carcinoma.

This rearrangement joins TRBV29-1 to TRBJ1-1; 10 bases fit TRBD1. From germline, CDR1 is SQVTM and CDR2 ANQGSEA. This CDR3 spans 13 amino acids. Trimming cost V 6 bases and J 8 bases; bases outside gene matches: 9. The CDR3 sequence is CSVFRTGGLEAFF. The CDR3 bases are TGCAGCGTCTTCCGGACAGGGGGATTAGAAGCTTTCTTT.

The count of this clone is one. CDR3 bases: TGTGCCAGCAGCTGGACTAGGATGGGTGAGCAGTTCTTC. Its translation is CASSWTRMGEQFF. This chain uses TRBV11-3 with TRBJ2-1; TRBD2 agrees at 7 bases. V dropped 4 bases and J dropped 9; count of bases not matched to a gene: 6. Germline CDR1 SGHNT, CDR2 YENEEA. This CDR3 is 13 amino acids long.

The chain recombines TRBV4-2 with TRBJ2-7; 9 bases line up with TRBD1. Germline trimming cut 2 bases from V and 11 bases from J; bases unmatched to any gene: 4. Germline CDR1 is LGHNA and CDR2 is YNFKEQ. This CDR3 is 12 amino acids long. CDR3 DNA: TGTGCCAGCAGCCAAACCGGGACAGGGAAGTACTTC. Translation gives CASSQTGTGKYF.

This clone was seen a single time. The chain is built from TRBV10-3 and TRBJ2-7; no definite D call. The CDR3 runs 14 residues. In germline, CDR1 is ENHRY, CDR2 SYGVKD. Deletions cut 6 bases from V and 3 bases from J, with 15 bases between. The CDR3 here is CAIRYSDVYYEQYF. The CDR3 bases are TGTGCCATCAGGTACTCGGACGTGTACTACGAGCAGTACTTC.

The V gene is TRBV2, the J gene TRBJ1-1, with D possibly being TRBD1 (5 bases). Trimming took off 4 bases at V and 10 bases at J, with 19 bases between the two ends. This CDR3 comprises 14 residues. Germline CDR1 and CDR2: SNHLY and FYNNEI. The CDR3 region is CASSAAGSGTGAFF. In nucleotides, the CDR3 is TGTGCCAGCAGTGCGGCTGGAAGCGGGACGGGAGCTTTCTTT. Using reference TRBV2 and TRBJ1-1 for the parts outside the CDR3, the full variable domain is EPEVTQTPSHQVTQMGQEVILRCVPISNHLYFYWYRQILGQKVEFLVSFYNNEISEKSEIFDDQFSVERPDGSNFTLKIRSTKLEDSAMYFCASSAAGSGTGAFFGQGTRLTVV.

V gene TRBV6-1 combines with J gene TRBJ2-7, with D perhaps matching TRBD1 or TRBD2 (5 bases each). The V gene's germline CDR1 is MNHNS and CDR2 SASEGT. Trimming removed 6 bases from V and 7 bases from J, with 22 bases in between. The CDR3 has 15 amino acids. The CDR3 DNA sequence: TGTGCCAGCAGAGAGGGGCTAGTTTTTACCCGGGAGCAGTACTTC. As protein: CASREGLVFTREQYF.

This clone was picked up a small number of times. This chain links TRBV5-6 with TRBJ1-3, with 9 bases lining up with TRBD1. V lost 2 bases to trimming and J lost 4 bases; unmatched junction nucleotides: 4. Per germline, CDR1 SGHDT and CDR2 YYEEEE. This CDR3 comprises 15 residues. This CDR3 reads CASSFRTGEGNTIYF. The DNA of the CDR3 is TGTGCCAGCAGCTTTCGGACAGGGGAAGGAAACACCATATATTTT.

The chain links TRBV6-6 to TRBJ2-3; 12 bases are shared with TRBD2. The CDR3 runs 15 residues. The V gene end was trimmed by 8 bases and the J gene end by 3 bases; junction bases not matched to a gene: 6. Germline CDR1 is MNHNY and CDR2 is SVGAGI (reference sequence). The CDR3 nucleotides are TGTGCCAGCGCCCTCCTAGCGGGAGGGACAGATACGCAGTATTTT. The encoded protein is CASALLAGGTDTQYF.

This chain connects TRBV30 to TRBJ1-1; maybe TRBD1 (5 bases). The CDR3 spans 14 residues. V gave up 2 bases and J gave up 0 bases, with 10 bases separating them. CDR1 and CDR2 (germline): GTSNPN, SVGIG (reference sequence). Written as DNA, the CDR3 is TGTGCCTGGAGTCGGGGGGTCATGAACACTGAAGCTTTCTTT. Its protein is CAWSRGVMNTEAFF.

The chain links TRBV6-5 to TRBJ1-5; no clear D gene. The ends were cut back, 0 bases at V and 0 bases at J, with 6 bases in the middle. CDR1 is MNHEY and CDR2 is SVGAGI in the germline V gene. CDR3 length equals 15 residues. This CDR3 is CASSYSSSSNQPQHF. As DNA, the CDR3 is TGTGCCAGCAGTTACTCTTCCTCTAGCAATCAGCCCCAGCATTTT.

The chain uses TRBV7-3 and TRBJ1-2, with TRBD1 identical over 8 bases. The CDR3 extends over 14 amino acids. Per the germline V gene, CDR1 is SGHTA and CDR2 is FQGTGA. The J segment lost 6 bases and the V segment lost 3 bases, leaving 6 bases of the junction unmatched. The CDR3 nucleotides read TGTGCCAGCAGCTTGTCCCCAGGGGGCGATGGCTACACCTTC. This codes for CASSLSPGGDGYTF.

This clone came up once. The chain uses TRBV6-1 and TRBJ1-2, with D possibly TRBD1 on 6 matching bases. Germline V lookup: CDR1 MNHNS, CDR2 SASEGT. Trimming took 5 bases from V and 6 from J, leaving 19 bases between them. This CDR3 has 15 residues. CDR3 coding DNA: TGTGCCAGCAGTTCTACAGGGAGAGATTATGATGGCTACACCTTC. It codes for CASSSTGRDYDGYTF.

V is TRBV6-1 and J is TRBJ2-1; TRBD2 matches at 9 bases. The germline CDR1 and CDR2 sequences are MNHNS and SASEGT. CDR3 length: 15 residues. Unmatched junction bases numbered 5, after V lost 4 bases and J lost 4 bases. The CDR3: CASSVWLAGYNEQFF. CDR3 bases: TGTGCCAGCAGTGTATGGCTAGCGGGGTACAATGAGCAGTTCTTC.

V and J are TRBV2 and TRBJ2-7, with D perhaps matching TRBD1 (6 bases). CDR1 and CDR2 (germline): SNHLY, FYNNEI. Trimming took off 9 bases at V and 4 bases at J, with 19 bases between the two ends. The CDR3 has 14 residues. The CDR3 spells CASQADQGWYEQYF. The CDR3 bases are TGTGCCAGTCAGGCCGACCAGGGGTGGTACGAGCAGTACTTC.

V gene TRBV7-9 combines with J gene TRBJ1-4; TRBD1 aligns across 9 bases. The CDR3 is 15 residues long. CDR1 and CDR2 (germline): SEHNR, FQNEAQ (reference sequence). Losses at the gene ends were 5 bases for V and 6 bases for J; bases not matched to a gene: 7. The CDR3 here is CASSQNRGLYEKLFF. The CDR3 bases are TGTGCCAGCAGCCAAAACAGGGGGCTTTATGAAAAACTGTTTTTT.

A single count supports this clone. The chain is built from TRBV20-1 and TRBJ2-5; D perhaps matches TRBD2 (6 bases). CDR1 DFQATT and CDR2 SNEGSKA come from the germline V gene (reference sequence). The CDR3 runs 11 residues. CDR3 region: CSFGGTETQYF. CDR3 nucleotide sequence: TGCAGCTTTGGGGGGACCGAGACCCAGTACTTC.

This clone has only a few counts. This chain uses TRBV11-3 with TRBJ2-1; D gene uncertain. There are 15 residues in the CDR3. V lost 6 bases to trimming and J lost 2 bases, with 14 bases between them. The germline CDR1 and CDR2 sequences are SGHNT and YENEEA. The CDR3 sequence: CASSPTLVAYNEQFF. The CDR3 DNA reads TGTGCCAGCAGTCCAACACTCGTGGCCTACAATGAGCAGTTCTTC.

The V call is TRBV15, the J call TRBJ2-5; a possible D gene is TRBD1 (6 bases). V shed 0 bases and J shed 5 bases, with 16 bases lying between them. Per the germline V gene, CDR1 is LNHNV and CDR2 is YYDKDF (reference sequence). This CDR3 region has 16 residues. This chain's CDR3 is CATSRDRLVRGETQYF. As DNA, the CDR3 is TGTGCCACCAGCAGAGATCGTCTCGTCAGGGGTGAGACCCAGTACTTC.

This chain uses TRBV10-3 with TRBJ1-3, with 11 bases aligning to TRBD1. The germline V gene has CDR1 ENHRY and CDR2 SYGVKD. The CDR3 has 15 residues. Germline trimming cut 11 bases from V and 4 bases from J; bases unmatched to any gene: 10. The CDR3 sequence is CAAHSGQGAGNTIYF. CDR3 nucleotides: TGTGCCGCTCACTCTGGACAGGGGGCAGGAAACACCATATATTTT.

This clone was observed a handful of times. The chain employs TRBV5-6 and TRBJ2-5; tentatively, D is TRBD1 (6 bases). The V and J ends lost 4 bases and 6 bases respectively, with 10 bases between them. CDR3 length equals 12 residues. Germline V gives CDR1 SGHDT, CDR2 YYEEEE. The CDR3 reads CASSPGQKTQYF. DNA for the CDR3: TGTGCCAGCAGCCCGGGACAAAAGACCCAGTACTTC.

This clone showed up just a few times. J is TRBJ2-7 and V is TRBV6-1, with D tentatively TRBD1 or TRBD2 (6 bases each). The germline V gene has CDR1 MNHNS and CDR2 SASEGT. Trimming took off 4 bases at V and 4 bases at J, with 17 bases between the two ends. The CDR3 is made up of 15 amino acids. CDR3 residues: CASSAAPGAPYEQYF. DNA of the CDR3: TGTGCCAGCAGTGCGGCCCCGGGGGCTCCTTACGAGCAGTACTTC.

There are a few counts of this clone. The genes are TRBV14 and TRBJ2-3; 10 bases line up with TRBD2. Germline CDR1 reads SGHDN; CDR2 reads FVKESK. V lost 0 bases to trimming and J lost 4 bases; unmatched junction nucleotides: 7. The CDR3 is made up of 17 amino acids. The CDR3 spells CASSQDRGTSVADTQYF. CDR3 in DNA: TGTGCCAGCAGCCAAGATCGGGGGACTAGCGTCGCAGATACGCAGTATTTT. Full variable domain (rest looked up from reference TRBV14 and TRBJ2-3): EAGVTQFPSHSVIEKGQTVTLRCDPISGHDNLYWYRRVMGKEIKFLLHFVKESKQDESGMPNNRFLAERTGGTYSTLKVQPAELEDSGVYFCASSQDRGTSVADTQYFGPGTRLTVL.

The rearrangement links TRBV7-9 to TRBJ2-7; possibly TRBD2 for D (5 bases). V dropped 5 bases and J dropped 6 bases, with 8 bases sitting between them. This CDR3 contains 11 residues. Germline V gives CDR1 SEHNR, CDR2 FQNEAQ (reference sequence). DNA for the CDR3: TGTGCCAGCAGCCCCGGGATCGAGCAGTACTTC. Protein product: CASSPGIEQYF.

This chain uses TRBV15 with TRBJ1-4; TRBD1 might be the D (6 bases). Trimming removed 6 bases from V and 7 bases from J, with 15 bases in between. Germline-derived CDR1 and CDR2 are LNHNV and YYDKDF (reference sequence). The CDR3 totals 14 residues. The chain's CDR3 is CATRSQGSFEKLFF. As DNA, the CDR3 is TGTGCCACCAGGTCACAGGGTTCGTTTGAAAAACTGTTTTTT.

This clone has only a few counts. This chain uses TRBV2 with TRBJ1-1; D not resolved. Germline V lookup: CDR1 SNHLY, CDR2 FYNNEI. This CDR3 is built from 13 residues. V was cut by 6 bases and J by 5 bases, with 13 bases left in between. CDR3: CASSPDRVTEAFF. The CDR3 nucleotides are TGTGCCAGCAGCCCAGATCGGGTAACTGAAGCTTTCTTT.

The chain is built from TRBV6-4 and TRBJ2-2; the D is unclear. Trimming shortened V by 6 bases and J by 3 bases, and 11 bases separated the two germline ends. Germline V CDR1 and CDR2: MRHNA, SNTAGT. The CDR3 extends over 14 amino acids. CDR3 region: CASSTEVDTGELFF. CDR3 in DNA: TGTGCCAGCAGCACCGAGGTCGACACCGGGGAGCTGTTTTTT.